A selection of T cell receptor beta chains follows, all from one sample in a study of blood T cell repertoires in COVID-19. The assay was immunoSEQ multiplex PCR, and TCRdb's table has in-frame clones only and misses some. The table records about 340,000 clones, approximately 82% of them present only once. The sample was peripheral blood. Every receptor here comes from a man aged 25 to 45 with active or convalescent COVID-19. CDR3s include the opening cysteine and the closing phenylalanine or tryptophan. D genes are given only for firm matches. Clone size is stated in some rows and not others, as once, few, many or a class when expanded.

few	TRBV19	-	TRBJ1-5	CASTGGAIYSNQPQHF	TGTGCCAGTACCGGAGGGGCCATATATAGCAATCAGCCCCAGCATTTT
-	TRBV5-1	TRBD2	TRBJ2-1	CASTQEWTSFNEQFF	TGCGCCAGCACCCAGGAATGGACTAGTTTCAATGAGCAGTTCTTC
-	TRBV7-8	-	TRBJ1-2	CASTGDSATISGYTF	TGTGCCAGCACGGGGGACTCAGCGACCATTAGCGGCTACACCTTC
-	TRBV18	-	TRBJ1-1	CASTKWPGIETNTEAFF	TGTGCCAGCACAAAATGGCCCGGGATAGAAACGAACACTGAAGCTTTCTTT
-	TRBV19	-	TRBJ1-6	CASSIDSRTLANSPLHF	TGTGCCAGTAGTATAGATTCTCGGACACTGGCAAATTCACCCCTCCACTTT
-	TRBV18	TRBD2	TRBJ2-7	CASSVTGLAGGRHEQYF	TGTGCCAGCTCAGTCACGGGACTAGCGGGGGGGCGTCACGAGCAGTACTTC
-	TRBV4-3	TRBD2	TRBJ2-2	CASSYQAGGTGELFF	TGCGCCAGCAGCTATCAAGCGGGAGGGACCGGGGAGCTGTTTTTT
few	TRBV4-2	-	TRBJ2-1	CASSQEALASREQFF	TGTGCCAGCAGCCAAGAGGCCCTGGCTAGCAGGGAGCAGTTCTTC
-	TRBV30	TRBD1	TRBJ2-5	CALGRGTGVWETQYF	TGTGCCCTCGGGCGGGGGACAGGGGTATGGGAGACCCAGTACTTC
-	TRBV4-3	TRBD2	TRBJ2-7	CASSQRPTSGSGISYEQYF	TGCGCCAGCAGCCAACGCCCGACTAGCGGGAGCGGGATTTCCTACGAGCAGTACTTC
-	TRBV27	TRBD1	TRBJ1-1	CASSPWTGSDEAFF	TGTGCCAGCAGTCCCTGGACAGGGTCTGATGAAGCTTTCTTT
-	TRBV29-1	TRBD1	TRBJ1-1	CSVGILTGFNAEAFF	TGCAGCGTTGGGATCTTGACAGGGTTTAATGCTGAAGCTTTCTTT
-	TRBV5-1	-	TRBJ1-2	CASSLEDPGMDGYTF	TGCGCCAGCAGCTTGGAGGATCCAGGGATGGATGGCTACACCTTC
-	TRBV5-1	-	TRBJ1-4	CASRPRRGTNEKLFF	TGCGCCAGCAGACCCCGGAGGGGAACTAATGAAAAACTGTTTTTT
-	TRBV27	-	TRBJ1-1	CASSLGGNTEAFF	TGTGCCAGCAGTTTGGGGGGGAACACTGAAGCTTTCTTT
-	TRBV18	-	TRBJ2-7	CASSPLGHEQYF	TGTGCCAGCTCACCCCTTGGCCACGAGCAGTACTTC
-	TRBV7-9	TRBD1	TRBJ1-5	CASGGDSGQPQHF	TGTGCCAGCGGAGGGGACAGCGGGCAGCCCCAGCATTTT
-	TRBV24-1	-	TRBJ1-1	CATSGAGMNTEAFF	TGTGCCACCAGTGGGGCAGGGATGAACACTGAAGCTTTCTTT
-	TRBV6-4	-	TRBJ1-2	CASTLFWGDYGYTF	TGTGCCAGCACCTTGTTCTGGGGCGACTATGGCTACACCTTC
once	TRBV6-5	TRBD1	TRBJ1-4	CASRSTGATNEKLFF	TGTGCCAGCAGATCCACAGGGGCAACTAATGAAAAACTGTTTTTT